A single TCR beta chain is shown here with its context. The antigen is undetermined. The data derive from a study of T cells expressing NK-cell markers. Study-wide context: Sequenced donors, eight in total, included seven who were HCMV-seropositive and one who was seronegative.

Study outcomes and limitations: Evidence did not settle whether expanded NKG2C+ T cell clones targeted HCMV. For about six donors, the dominant NKG2C+ clonotypes made up roughly 1.0-7.0% of their CD8+ T cells.

Scientists made TCR beta cDNA using 5'RACE template switching with UMIs. TCRdb re-called the 5' RACE reads and gives one entry per CDR3 protein, without DNA. The table counts roughly 350,000 distinct CDR3 sequences; around 5.3% lies in the top ten. CDR3 size: 12 residues. The gene calls are TRBV12-3 or TRBV12-4 and TRBJ1-3. The sequence came from a man aged 18 to 69 in good health. The sample taken for sequencing was blood T cells: a sorted CD56 or NKG2C T cell subset, CD4+ or CD8+ T cells, or bulk PBMC T cells (not recorded which). CDR3 residues: CASMRIGNTIYF.